This TCR beta chain is from a study of shared clonotypes between healthy human individuals. V shed 7 bases and J 4 bases; nucleotides not matched to a gene: 8. Germline V gene sequence: CDR1 MNHNS, CDR2 SASEGT. CDR3 length: 14 amino acids. Here immunoSEQ multiplex PCR was the method, and the copy in TCRdb shows in-frame clones only, minus some. In the table there are some 470,000 clones, 60% to 85% of which are singletons. This chain connects TRBV6-1 to TRBJ2-5; TRBD2 matches 8 bases. This sequence was found in a woman aged 40 to 50 in good health. Some clones in this sample may be carry-over from other donors' samples. Sequences were obtained from PBMCs. The CDR3 reads CASTRGGGIETQYF. In nucleotides, the CDR3 is TGTGCCAGCACCCGGGGGGGAGGGATAGAGACCCAGTACTTC.